These 6 T cell receptor beta chains share one sample of origin, sequenced in a study of blood T cell repertoires in COVID-19. Sequencing used immunoSEQ multiplex PCR; TCRdb keeps in-frame clones, though not all of them. The profile shows 180,000 or so clones, more than 75% of them singletons. Sequencing was carried out using peripheral blood. Source of these receptors: a woman in her fifties or sixties with active or convalescent COVID-19.

This sequence joins TRBV28 and TRBJ2-1, with TRBD2 matching 10 bases. Looked up from germline, CDR1 is MDHEN and CDR2 is SYDVKM. This CDR3 is 14 amino acids long. Trimming took 10 bases from V and 4 from J; bases not matched to a gene: 7. The CDR3 DNA reads TGTGCCACCCGCCGGGGACTAGCGTACAATGAGCAGTTCTTC. Translating it yields CATRRGLAYNEQFF.

The genes are TRBV6-2 or TRBV6-3 and TRBJ1-1; weak D call: TRBD1 (5 bases). Germline CDR1 and CDR2: MNHEY and SVGEGT. The CDR3 consists of 17 residues. Trimming took 0 bases from V and 6 from J, leaving 20 bases between them. In DNA, the CDR3 is TGTGCCAGCAGTTACTCTACAGGTCGCCCCCCAGGCGCTGAAGCTTTCTTT. Translating it yields CASSYSTGRPPGAEAFF.

This sequence joins TRBV30 and TRBJ2-3; no firm D call. Germline-derived CDR1 and CDR2 are GTSNPN and SVGIG (reference sequence). This CDR3 comprises 12 residues. The V gene lost 1 base and the J gene lost 5 bases, with 7 bases spanning the gap. The CDR3 nucleotides are TGTGCCTGGAGTGGTCAAAAAGATACGCAGTATTTT. Protein product: CAWSGQKDTQYF. Using reference TRBV30 and TRBJ2-3 for the parts outside the CDR3, the full variable domain is SQTIHQWPATLVQPVGSPLSLECTVEGTSNPNLYWYRQAAGRGLQLLFYSVGIGQISSEVPQNLSASRPQDRQFILSSKKLLLSDSGFYLCAWSGQKDTQYFGPGTRLTVL.

The V call is TRBV6-5, the J call TRBJ2-7; the D gene is possibly TRBD2 (7 bases). CDR1 is MNHEY, CDR2 SVGAGI, per germline. CDR3 length equals 15 residues. Trimming left V 5 bases short and J 4 bases short, with 18 bases between. This CDR3 reads CASSTRRRGGYEQYF. The CDR3 nucleotides read TGTGCCAGCAGTACCCGAAGGAGGGGGGGTTACGAGCAGTACTTC.

The chain employs TRBV6-5 and TRBJ1-2, with D possibly being TRBD1 (5 bases). This CDR3 is 13 amino acids long. V shed 7 bases and J shed 4 bases, with 13 bases lying between them. From germline, CDR1 is MNHEY and CDR2 SVGAGI. For the CDR3, the DNA is TGTGCCAGCACCCGCGCAGGGCGCTATGGCTACACCTTC. Residues: CASTRAGRYGYTF.

This clone occurred once. This chain links TRBV18 with TRBJ2-7; the D gene is possibly TRBD2 (5 bases). The CDR3 extends over 15 amino acids. CDR1 is KGHSH, CDR2 LQKENI, per germline. Trimming left V 1 base short and J 2 bases short, with 12 bases between. CDR3 DNA sequence: TGTGCCAGCTCACCACAGTTAGCGCGCCCCTACGAGCAGTACTTC. Encoded protein: CASSPQLARPYEQYF.